This T cell receptor beta chain emerged from a study of cytomegalovirus exposure and HLA in healthy donors. PCR was performed using 60 Vbeta and 13 Jbeta primers. Only in-frame clones appear in the TCRdb table, and some are missing; sequencing was by immunoSEQ multiplex PCR. The sample shows approximately 110,000 clones, about two thirds of them seen only once. CDR3 length: 14 amino acids. V was pared by 3 bases and J by 10 bases, with 6 bases of the junction left unmatched. Germline CDR1 SNHLY, CDR2 FYNNEI. This clonotype originated in a woman aged 40 to 55 in good health and CMV-seropositive. The sample taken for sequencing was PBMCs. V and J are TRBV2 and TRBJ1-6; TRBD1 aligns across 7 bases. CDR3 nucleotides: TGTGCCAGCAGTGACAGGGCAGGGGGGTCACCCCTCCACTTT. Protein product: CASSDRAGGSPLHF.